These 2 T cell receptor beta chains were all obtained from the same sample, sequenced in a study of yellow fever vaccine responses in identical twins. TCRdb recomputed calls from the RT-PCR reads with MiXCR, one row per CDR3 protein. The sample has about 9,000 distinct CDR3 sequences; roughly 88% are singletons. Sequenced material: T cells from blood (PBMCs), unsorted or a sorted subset (not recorded which), taken before or after yellow fever vaccination (not recorded which). These receptors were taken from a woman aged 18-29 years who received the yellow fever vaccine.

The V and J genes are TRBV7-3 and TRBJ2-1, with D possibly being TRBD2 (5 bases). V was clipped by 4 bases and J by 4 bases, with 20 bases between them. The CDR3 sequence is 17 residues long. Germline V gene sequence: CDR1 SGHTA, CDR2 FQGTGA. This CDR3 reads CASSSKRGADRYNEQFF. The CDR3 DNA reads as TGTGCCAGCAGCTCAAAAAGAGGAGCGGACCGATACAATGAGCAGTTCTTC. Together with reference TRBV7-3 and TRBJ2-1, the CDR3 gives the full variable domain: GAGVSQTPSNKVTEKGKYVELRCDPISGHTALYWYRQSLGQGPEFLIYFQGTGAADDSGLPNDRFFAVRPEGSVSTLKIQRTERGDSAVYLCASSSKRGADRYNEQFFGPGTRLTVL.

This chain links TRBV29-1 with TRBJ2-7; D perhaps matches TRBD1 (6 bases). CDR1 and CDR2 (germline): SQVTM, ANQGSEA. The CDR3 contains 12 residues. V shed 4 bases and J shed 1 base, with 8 bases lying between them. The CDR3 DNA is TGCAGCGTTGGGACAGTATCCTACGAGCAGTACTTC. It specifies CSVGTVSYEQYF.